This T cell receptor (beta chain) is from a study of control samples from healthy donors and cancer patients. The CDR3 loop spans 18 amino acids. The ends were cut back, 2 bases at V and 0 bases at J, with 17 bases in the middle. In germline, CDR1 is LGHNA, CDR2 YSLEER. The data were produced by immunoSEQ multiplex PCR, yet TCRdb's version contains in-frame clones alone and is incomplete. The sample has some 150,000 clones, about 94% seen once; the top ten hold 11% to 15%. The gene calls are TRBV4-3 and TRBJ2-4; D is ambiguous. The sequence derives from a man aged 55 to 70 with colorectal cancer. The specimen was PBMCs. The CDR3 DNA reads TGCGCCAGCAGCCAAACATTTCCACTCAGGTTAGCCAAAAACATTCAGTACTTC. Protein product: CASSQTFPLRLAKNIQYF.